This TCR beta chain appears in the sequencing data of a study of blood T cell repertoires in COVID-19. Produced via immunoSEQ multiplex PCR; TCRdb's table is partial and in-frame only. Seen here are fewer than 600,000 clones, 85% to 90% observed once, and the top ten hold 0.8% to 0.9%. The germline V and J ends were trimmed by 5 bases and 4 bases, with 14 bases remaining between them. Germline V lookup: CDR1 MNHEY, CDR2 SMNVEV (reference sequence). The length of the CDR3 is 14 residues. The rearrangement joins TRBV27 to TRBJ1-1; D might be TRBD1 (5 bases). Sequencing was carried out using peripheral blood. The clonotype originates from a man between 18 and 35 years old with COVID-19, enrolled during active disease. The CDR3 protein is CASSLTGGTTEAFF. The CDR3 nucleotides are TGTGCCAGCAGTCTCACGGGGGGGACCACTGAAGCTTTCTTT.